Below are 27 T cell receptor beta chains sequenced from a single sample in a study of CD8+CD57+ T cells in acquired aplastic anemia. TCR beta VDJ and CDR3 were profiled, and genomic DNA was the template. TCRdb recomputed calls from the reads with MiXCR, one row per CDR3 protein. The table has some 190,000 distinct CDR3 sequences, 46% seen once. The sample taken for sequencing was sorted CD4+, CD8+, or CD8+CD57+ T cells (not recorded which) from PBMCs. These receptors were obtained from a human donor in good health.

This clonotype was seen repeatedly, ten times or more. V and J are TRBV5-4 and TRBJ2-2, with a weak D call TRBD2 (5 bases). The CDR3 spans 15 residues. The V end was cut by 3 bases, the J end by 3 bases, with 12 bases between. In germline, CDR1 is SGHNT, CDR2 YYREEE (reference sequence). The DNA of the CDR3 is TGTGCCAGCAGCTCGGGGTTGTGGGACACCGGGGAGCTGTTTTTT. Translation: CASSSGLWDTGELFF.

The chain joins TRBV28 to TRBJ2-7; TRBD2 matches at 10 bases. The CDR3 contains 16 residues. Germline assignment: CDR1 MDHEN and CDR2 SYDVKM. Trimming at V came to 4 bases and at J to 2 bases, leaving 8 bases not matched to a gene. In DNA, the CDR3 is TGTGCCAGCAGTTCTAATAGCGGGAGGCCACCCTACGAGCAGTACTTC. Its protein is CASSSNSGRPPYEQYF.

This clonotype was seen repeatedly, ten times or more. The J gene is TRBJ2-3, the V gene TRBV20-1; D gene uncertain. V gave up 6 bases and J gave up 0 bases, with 10 bases separating them. The CDR3 extends over 13 amino acids. The germline gives CDR1 DFQATT, CDR2 SNEGSKA (reference sequence). CDR3 in amino acids: CSAGSASTDTQYF. The CDR3 bases are TGCAGTGCCGGAAGTGCTAGCACAGATACGCAGTATTTT.

Many counts were recorded for this clonotype. The CDR3 sequence is CASSLNYFGYTF. CDR3 nucleotides: TGTGCCAGCAGCTTAAATTATTTTGGCTACACCTTC. The chain employs TRBV7-8 and TRBJ1-2; D unresolved. Germline V CDR1 and CDR2: SGHVS, FQNEAQ. The CDR3 extends over 12 amino acids. The V gene lost 2 bases and the J gene lost 7 bases, with 8 bases spanning the gap.

Of note for this clonotype: The junction and the germline gene differ at one end; a read error may be behind it. The rearrangement joins TRBV2 to TRBJ1-2; a possible D gene is TRBD1 (5 bases). The CDR3 loop spans 13 amino acids. The germline V gene has CDR1 SNHLY and CDR2 FYNNEI. DNA for the CDR3: TGTGCCAGCGGTGAAGGGGTCCGGTTTGGCTACACCTTC. It codes for CASGEGVRFGYTF.

The sample holds a few counts of this clonotype. This sequence joins TRBV12-3 or TRBV12-4 and TRBJ2-2, with 10 bases identical to TRBD2. Unmatched junction bases numbered 7, after V lost 6 bases and J lost 6 bases. The CDR3 covers 15 residues. As DNA, the CDR3 is TGTGCCAGCAGGATAAGCGGGAGGGCCCCCGGGGAGCTGTTTTTT. Translated: CASRISGRAPGELFF.

This clonotype was observed at least ten times. The genes are TRBV20-1 and TRBJ2-7; a possible D gene is TRBD1 (6 bases). The CDR3 contains 14 residues. Trimming shortened V by 4 bases and J by 3 bases, and 16 bases separated the two germline ends. Germline CDR1 is DFQATT and CDR2 is SNEGSKA (reference sequence). The CDR3, as DNA: TGCAGTGCTACCCTGACAGGACCCTACTACGAGCAGTACTTC. It codes for CSATLTGPYYEQYF.

The table lists this clonotype with a few counts. V gene TRBV12-3 or TRBV12-4 combines with J gene TRBJ2-2, with 13 bases that match TRBD2. With 9 bases clipped from V and 4 bases from J, the junction kept 8 bases outside the gene matches. The CDR3 totals 16 residues. The CDR3 here is CASRTSGSRGTGELFF. The CDR3 DNA reads TGTGCCAGTCGGACTAGCGGGAGCCGGGGCACCGGGGAGCTGTTTTTT.

This clonotype was picked up a small number of times. The chain carries TRBV7-2 and TRBJ2-5; 12 nucleotides line up with TRBD1. CDR3 length: 16 residues. CDR1 and CDR2 (germline): SGHTA, FQGNSA. The trim removed 4 bases at V and 5 bases at J, leaving 8 bases unmatched. Here the CDR3 reads CASSSPGQGAFETQYF. The CDR3 DNA sequence: TGTGCCAGCAGCTCACCGGGACAGGGGGCTTTTGAGACCCAGTACTTC.

This clonotype was found a few times. V gene TRBV28 combines with J gene TRBJ2-3; 9 bases align to TRBD2. The CDR3 totals 13 residues. CDR1 is MDHEN, CDR2 SYDVKM, per germline. With 8 bases clipped from V and 3 bases from J, the junction kept 3 bases outside the gene matches. The CDR3 reads CASRRGGTDTQYF. CDR3 coding DNA: TGTGCCAGCCGGCGGGGGGGGACAGATACGCAGTATTTT.

V usage is TRBV6-1 and J usage is TRBJ1-4, with D perhaps matching TRBD1 (6 bases). Trimming cost V 4 bases and J 5 bases, with 17 bases left between them. CDR1 MNHNS and CDR2 SASEGT come from the germline V gene. The CDR3 length is 16 residues. CDR3 DNA: TGTGCCAGCAGTGCGCCGAACAGGGCGGGGAATGAAAAACTGTTTTTT. It specifies CASSAPNRAGNEKLFF.

To note about this clonotype: A much more abundant neighbour one base away suggests this may be a read error. The chain carries TRBV11-1 and TRBJ2-3; TRBD2 matches 12 bases. The CDR3 length is 15 residues. The germline V gene has CDR1 SGHAT and CDR2 FQDESV (reference sequence). The V gene end was trimmed by 5 bases and the J gene end by 6 bases; junction bases not matched to a gene: 6. CDR3 nucleotide sequence: TGTGCCAGCAGCGTACTAGCGGGAGGACACGATACGCAGTATTTT. Residues: CASSVLAGGHDTQYF.

V is TRBV19 and J is TRBJ1-4; 10 nucleotides match TRBD1. Germline CDR1 reads LNHDA; CDR2 reads SQIVND (reference sequence). The CDR3 is made up of 16 amino acids. With 2 bases clipped from V and 6 bases from J, the junction kept 6 bases outside the gene matches. CDR3: CASSISRDRGYEKLFF. In DNA form, the CDR3 reads TGTGCCAGTAGTATAAGTCGGGACAGGGGATATGAAAAACTGTTTTTT.

This clonotype appeared many times. This chain uses TRBV9 with TRBJ2-5; possibly TRBD1 for D (7 bases). This CDR3 has 15 residues. V was shortened by 0 bases and J by 5 bases, with 14 bases between the two germline ends. Looked up from germline, CDR1 is SGDLS and CDR2 is YYNGEE. The DNA of the CDR3 is TGTGCCAGCAGCGTAGGCGGGGCAGGGGGTGAGACCCAGTACTTC. This gives the protein CASSVGGAGGETQYF.

This clonotype was counted ten times or more. The chain is built from TRBV7-2 and TRBJ2-3; 9 nucleotides agree with TRBD2. The CDR3 spans 17 residues. V was pared by 1 base and J by 1 base, with 6 bases of the junction left unmatched. Germline values: CDR1 SGHTA, CDR2 FQGNSA. The CDR3 is CASSLGAGGPGTDTQYF. The CDR3 DNA reads TGTGCCAGCAGCTTAGGGGCGGGAGGGCCGGGCACAGATACGCAGTATTTT.

V and J are TRBV6-2 or TRBV6-3 and TRBJ2-5, with D possibly TRBD2 on 7 matching bases. The germline CDR1 and CDR2 sequences are MNHEY and SVGEGT. The CDR3 runs 14 residues. V was trimmed by 2 bases and J by 7 bases, leaving 14 bases between them. The CDR3 coding sequence is TGTGCCAGCAGTTACAACGGGGGGCGGGGGACCCAGTACTTC. This encodes CASSYNGGRGTQYF.

This clonotype has at least ten counts. V is TRBV5-1 and J is TRBJ2-1, with 8 bases that match TRBD1. CDR3 length equals 15 residues. CDR1 SGHRS and CDR2 YFSETQ come from the germline V gene. V shed 4 bases and J 5 bases; nucleotides not matched to a gene: 8. The CDR3 DNA is TGCGCCAGCAGCCGTCGGACAGGGAGCAACAATGAGCAGTTCTTC. Its translation is CASSRRTGSNNEQFF.

The chain has TRBV7-9 and TRBJ2-7; D may correspond to TRBD1 or TRBD2 (5 bases each). CDR1 is SEHNR and CDR2 is FQNEAQ in the germline V gene (reference sequence). V was clipped by 5 bases and J by 2 bases, with 10 bases between them. The CDR3 totals 13 residues. In nucleotides, the CDR3 is TGTGCCAGCAGCCCTCGGGACCCCTACGAGCAGTACTTC. Protein sequence: CASSPRDPYEQYF.

This clonotype was detected only a few times. The V gene is TRBV27, the J gene TRBJ1-5; 7 bases agree with TRBD1. V gave up 6 bases and J gave up 0 bases; unmatched junction bases: 5. Germline V gene lookup returns CDR1 MNHEY and CDR2 SMNVEV (reference sequence). The CDR3 covers 15 residues. The DNA of the CDR3 is TGTGCCAGCAGACAGGGGCCTTATAGCAATCAGCCCCAGCATTTT. Amino acid sequence: CASRQGPYSNQPQHF.

CDR3 region: CASSVFYEQYF. CDR3 bases: TGTGCCAGCAGTGTATTCTACGAGCAGTACTTC. The chain combines TRBV2 with TRBJ2-7; no firm D call. This CDR3 contains 11 residues. The germline V gene encodes CDR1 SNHLY and CDR2 FYNNEI. V was cut by 4 bases and J by 3 bases, with 4 bases left in between.

This clonotype was seen only a few times. The rearrangement joins TRBV7-8 to TRBJ2-7; no clear D gene. The CDR3 has 12 amino acids. Germline values: CDR1 SGHVS, CDR2 FQNEAQ. Trimming took off 5 bases at V and 6 bases at J, with 11 bases between the two ends. The CDR3 sequence: CASSPGRVEQYF. CDR3 bases: TGTGCCAGCAGCCCAGGACGGGTCGAGCAGTACTTC.

V gene TRBV10-3 combines with J gene TRBJ1-1; a weak D match, TRBD1 (5 bases). The CDR3 has 13 amino acids. V lost 6 bases and J lost 4, with 12 bases in between. Germline CDR1 ENHRY, CDR2 SYGVKD. CDR3 sequence reads: CAIRGEGITEAFF. The DNA of the CDR3 is TGTGCCATCAGGGGGGAGGGGATCACTGAAGCTTTCTTT.

This clonotype turned up a few times. The V call is TRBV20-1, the J call TRBJ1-3, with 7 bases identical to TRBD1. V was clipped by 6 bases and J by 4 bases; unmatched bases: 12. The CDR3 spans 15 residues. CDR1 is DFQATT, CDR2 SNEGSKA, per germline (reference sequence). Here the CDR3 DNA reads TGCAGTGCGAACGGACAGGCAAGTTCAGGAAACACCATATATTTT. As protein: CSANGQASSGNTIYF.

This clonotype came up many times. V gene TRBV4-1 combines with J gene TRBJ1-1; no clear D. The germline V gene has CDR1 MGHRA and CDR2 YSYEKL. The CDR3 totals 13 residues. V dropped 4 bases and J dropped 10 bases, with 16 bases sitting between them. CDR3 residues: CASSPHTLVRAFF. The CDR3 DNA reads as TGCGCCAGCAGCCCTCATACCCTAGTAAGAGCTTTCTTT.

As DNA, the CDR3 is TGTGCCACCAGCAGCGGGAGTAATGAGCAGTTCTTC. This translates into CATSSGSNEQFF. The genes are TRBV15 and TRBJ2-1; D is possibly TRBD2 (6 bases). CDR3 length: 12 residues. Germline V gene data show CDR1 as LNHNV and CDR2 as YYDKDF (reference sequence). Trimming pared 3 bases from V and 7 bases from J, leaving 7 bases between.

This clonotype has more than one count but fewer than ten. This chain connects TRBV7-9 to TRBJ2-2; 8 bases agree with TRBD1. Trimming cost V 4 bases and J 1 base; bases outside gene matches: 2. Germline loops: CDR1 SEHNR, CDR2 FQNEAQ (reference sequence). This CDR3 region has 15 residues. CDR3 sequence (DNA): TGTGCCAGCAGCTCCGGGACAGGGAACACCGGGGAGCTGTTTTTT. Protein: CASSSGTGNTGELFF.

This chain links TRBV2 with TRBJ1-3; no definite D call. CDR1 and CDR2 from the germline V gene are SNHLY and FYNNEI. V dropped 1 base and J dropped 4 bases, with 5 bases sitting between them. The CDR3 covers 13 residues. CDR3 sequence (DNA): TGTGCCAGCAGTGAAGTCGCGGGAAACACCATATATTTT. Encoded protein: CASSEVAGNTIYF.